One T cell receptor beta chain is described in this entry. Seattle's cohort entered during active infection and was followed longitudinally. This entry belongs to a study of blood T cell repertoires in COVID-19. TCRdb keeps only in-frame clones here, not all; method: immunoSEQ multiplex PCR. The data contain 200,000 to 300,000 clones, around nine tenths of them singletons. The CDR3 is made up of 12 amino acids. What was sequenced was peripheral blood. The clonotype was recovered from a woman aged 55-70 years with COVID-19, enrolled during active disease. The chain combines TRBV21-1 with TRBJ2-5; the D call TRBD2 from the table was never checked on the DNA. TRBV21-1 is annotated as a pseudogene. The CDR3 bases are TGTGCCAGCAGCAAAATAAAAGAGACCCAGTACTTC. Translating gives CASSKIKETQYF.